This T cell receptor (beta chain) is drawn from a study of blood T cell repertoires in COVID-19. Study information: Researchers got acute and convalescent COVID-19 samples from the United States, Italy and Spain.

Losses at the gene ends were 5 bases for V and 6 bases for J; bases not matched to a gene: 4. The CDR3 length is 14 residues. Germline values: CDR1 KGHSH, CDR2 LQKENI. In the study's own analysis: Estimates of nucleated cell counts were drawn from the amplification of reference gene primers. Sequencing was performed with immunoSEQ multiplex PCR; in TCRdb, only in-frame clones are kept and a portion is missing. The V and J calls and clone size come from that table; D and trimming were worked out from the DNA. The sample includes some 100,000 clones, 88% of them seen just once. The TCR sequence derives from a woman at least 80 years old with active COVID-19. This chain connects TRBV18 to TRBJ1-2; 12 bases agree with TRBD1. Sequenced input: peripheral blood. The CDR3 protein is CASSGTGGENGYTF. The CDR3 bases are TGTGCCAGCTCAGGGACAGGGGGCGAAAATGGCTACACCTTC.